The source of this T cell receptor beta chain is a study of T cells in Graves' hyperthyroidism and ophthalmopathy (dated by TCRdb to between 2017 and 2020). As for the study more broadly: Peripheral blood was sampled at the time of initial diagnosis, prior to any treatment. A discovery cohort of approximately 97 patients, about 40 with Graves' ophthalmopathy and 57 with stable Graves' hyperthyroidism, was used to find distinguishing TCR V-J signatures. An independent validation cohort of around 19 hyperthyroidism patients and approximately 17 patients who later progressed to ophthalmopathy tested prospective prediction of ophthalmopathy. The approximately 100 discovery patients were randomly divided into training and test sets at a 7:3 ratio. In addition, the study compared T-cell repertoires in thyroid tissue and in blood from six Graves' hyperthyroidism patients. Once sampling was done, hyperthyroidism patients were given methimazole at a starting dose of 30 mg daily, whereas ophthalmopathy patients were given high-dose intravenous methylprednisolone. According to the paper, TCR Vbeta CDR3 sequencing was carried out on about 140 peripheral blood samples, which came from around 43 ophthalmopathy, under 80 hyperthyroidism and about 17 progressor patients. Overall results and qualifications from the work: In validation, the model predicted progression to ophthalmopathy with over 60% sensitivity and about 72% specificity, a median of about 6 months before onset. Ophthalmopathy was separated from stable hyperthyroidism by a 13 V-J signature model, with approximately 89% sensitivity and approximately 81% specificity obtained in cross-validation and 80%/75% obtained in testing. Most expanded thyroid clonotypes (frequency above 0.001) were also found in blood, which suggests that blood repertoires may mirror thyroid immune responses. No statistical method was used to fix the sample size in advance, and group allocation was not hidden from the investigators.

The TCR beta CDR3 regions were amplified from the RNA transcripts. A first-round RT-PCR of the TCR CDR3 used the HTBI primer set with the Qiagen OneStep RT-PCR kit. Libraries were constructed in a second round of multiplex PCR, after which size selection and purification were performed. Sequencing of the libraries was done on an Illumina HiSeq2000 using paired-end 100 bp reads. As for how the authors treated the data: SOAPnuke was used to process the raw data, with reads discarded if the reads contained adapters or uncalled bases, had a mean Phred below 15, or lacked an exact constant-primer or identifier match. COPE v1.2.5 was used to merge the high-quality paired reads, and each unique nucleotide sequence was defined as a clonotype. MiTCR v1.1 was used to align clonotypes to the IMGT TRBV, TRBD and TRBJ reference segments. The analysis included only V-J combinations with a frequency above 0.0001, which together covered approximately 99% of the repertoires. The TCS score was defined as the ratio of F50 (clonal expansion) to E x V (chaos), calculated using BLOSUM62-based TCRdist between CDR3 peptides within each V-J. Welch's t-statistics and random forest reduced fewer than 550 V-J features to 10 to 15, which were used in a naive Bayes classifier (R e1071). The public reads were run again by TCRdb, first through fastp at Q25 and then through MiXCR, and only productive beta chains were kept. CDR3 protein duplicates are merged, each entry listing the most common genes and DNA. For this entry, the V and J calls and clone size follow TCRdb and not the study's own pipeline. The sample data list around 540,000 distinct CDR3 sequences, and 16% of these were observed just once. The ten largest clonotypes hold approximately 30% of the sample.

As regards this clonotype: No antigen is known for it. The input lacks base qualities; no much larger clone sits a single base away.

Ophthalmopathy patients had moderately to severely active disease, Clinical Activity Score of at least 3, NOSPECS grade of at least 4, and duration under 3 months. Any patient with an uncontrolled infection, another autoimmune disease, pregnancy or lactation was excluded. Clinical symptoms, serum thyroxine and TRAb, thyroid ultrasound, and orbital computed tomography formed the basis for the diagnoses. Ficoll-Paque density gradient centrifugation was used to isolate PBMCs from around 10 ml of fresh peripheral blood. Trizol reagent was used to extract total RNA, and RNA quality was then checked on an Agilent 2100 Bioanalyzer. The CDR3 covers 19 residues, taking in both the cysteine and the phenylalanine. Solely the CDR3 DNA is kept, with 57 bases framed from the first base. The germline V and J ends show losses of 1 base and 0 bases respectively, and no gene match explains 9 bases of the junction. CDR1 and CDR2 are read off the germline V gene as SGHDN and FVKESK.

The TCR was taken from a woman in her thirties with Graves' ophthalmopathy. The sample taken for sequencing was blood. The chain is assembled from TRBV14 and TRBJ2-1; 10 junctional bases match TRBD2. The encoded CDR3 is CASSQGASGSSSSYNEQFF. The nucleotides are TGTGCCAGCAGCCAAGGGGCTAGCGGGAGCTCAAGCTCCTACAATGAGCAGTTCTTC.